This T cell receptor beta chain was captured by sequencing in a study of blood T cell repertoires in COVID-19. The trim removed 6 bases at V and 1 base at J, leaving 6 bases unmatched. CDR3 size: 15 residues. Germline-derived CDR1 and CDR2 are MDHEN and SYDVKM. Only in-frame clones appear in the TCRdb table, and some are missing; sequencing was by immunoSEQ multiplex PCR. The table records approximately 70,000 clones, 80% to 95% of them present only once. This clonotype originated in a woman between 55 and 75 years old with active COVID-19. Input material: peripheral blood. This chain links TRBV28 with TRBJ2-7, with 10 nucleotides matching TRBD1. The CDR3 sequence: CASSRPGQGSYEQYF. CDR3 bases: TGTGCCAGCAGCCGCCCGGGACAGGGGTCCTACGAGCAGTACTTC.